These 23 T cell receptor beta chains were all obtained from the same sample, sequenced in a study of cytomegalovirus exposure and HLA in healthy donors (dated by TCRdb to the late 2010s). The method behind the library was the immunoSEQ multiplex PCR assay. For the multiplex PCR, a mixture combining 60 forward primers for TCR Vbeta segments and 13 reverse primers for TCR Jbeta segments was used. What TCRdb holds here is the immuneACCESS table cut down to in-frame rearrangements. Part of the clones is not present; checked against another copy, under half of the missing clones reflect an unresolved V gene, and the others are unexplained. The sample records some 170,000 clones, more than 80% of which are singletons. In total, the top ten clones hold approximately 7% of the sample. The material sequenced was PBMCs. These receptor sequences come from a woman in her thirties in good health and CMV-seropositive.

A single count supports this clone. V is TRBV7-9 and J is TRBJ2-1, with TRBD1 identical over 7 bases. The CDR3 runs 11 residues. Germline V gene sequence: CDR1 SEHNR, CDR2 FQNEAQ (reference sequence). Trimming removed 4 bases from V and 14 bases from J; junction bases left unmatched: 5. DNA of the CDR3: TGTGCCAGCAGCTCGTACAGGGGAGAGTTCTTC. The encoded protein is CASSSYRGEFF.

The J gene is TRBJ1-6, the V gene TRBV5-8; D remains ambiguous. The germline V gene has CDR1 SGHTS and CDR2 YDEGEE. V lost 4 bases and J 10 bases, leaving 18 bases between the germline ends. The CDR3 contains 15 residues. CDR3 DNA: TGTGCCAGCAGCCTCTTCCTGGTCCCGGGGTCACCCCTCCACTTT. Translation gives CASSLFLVPGSPLHF. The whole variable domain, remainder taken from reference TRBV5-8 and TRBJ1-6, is EAGVTQSPTHLIKTRGQQATLRCSPISGHTSVYWYQQALGLGLQFLLWYDEGEERNRGNFPPRFSGRQFPNYSSELNVNALELEDSALYLCASSLFLVPGSPLHFGNGTRLTVT.

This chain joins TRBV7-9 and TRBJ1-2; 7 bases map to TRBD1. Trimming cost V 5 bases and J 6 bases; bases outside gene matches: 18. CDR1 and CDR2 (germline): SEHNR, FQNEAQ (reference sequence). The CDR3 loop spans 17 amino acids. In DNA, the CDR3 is TGTGCCAGCAGCCAACCGGGACAGAGATTCTCAACAAATGGCTACACCTTC. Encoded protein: CASSQPGQRFSTNGYTF.

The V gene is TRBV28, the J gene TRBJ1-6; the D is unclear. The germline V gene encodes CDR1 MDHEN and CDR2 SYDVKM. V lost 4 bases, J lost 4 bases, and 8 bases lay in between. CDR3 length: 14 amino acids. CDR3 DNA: TGTGCCAGCAGTTCTCAGCGTTATAATTCACCCCTCCACTTT. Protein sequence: CASSSQRYNSPLHF.

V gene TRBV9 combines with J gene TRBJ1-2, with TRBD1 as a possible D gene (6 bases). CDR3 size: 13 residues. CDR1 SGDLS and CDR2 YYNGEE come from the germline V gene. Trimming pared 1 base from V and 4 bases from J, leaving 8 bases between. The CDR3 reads CASSVRGGYGYTF. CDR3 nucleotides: TGTGCCAGCAGCGTAAGAGGGGGCTATGGCTACACCTTC.

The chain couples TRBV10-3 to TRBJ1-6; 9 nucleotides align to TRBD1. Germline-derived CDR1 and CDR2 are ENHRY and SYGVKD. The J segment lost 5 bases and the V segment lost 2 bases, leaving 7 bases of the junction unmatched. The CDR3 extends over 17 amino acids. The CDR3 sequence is CAISEGTGSYNNSPLHF. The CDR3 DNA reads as TGTGCCATCAGTGAGGGGACAGGGTCTTACAATAATTCACCCCTCCACTTT.

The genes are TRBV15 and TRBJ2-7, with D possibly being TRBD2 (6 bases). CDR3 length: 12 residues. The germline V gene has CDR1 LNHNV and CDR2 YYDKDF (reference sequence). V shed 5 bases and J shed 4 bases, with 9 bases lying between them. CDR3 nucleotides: TGTGCCACCAGCTGGAGGGGTTACGAGCAGTACTTC. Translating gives CATSWRGYEQYF.

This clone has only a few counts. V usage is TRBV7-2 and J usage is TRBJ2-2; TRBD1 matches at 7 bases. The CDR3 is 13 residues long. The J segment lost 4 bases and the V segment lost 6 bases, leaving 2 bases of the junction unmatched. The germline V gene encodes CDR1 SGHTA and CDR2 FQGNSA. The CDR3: CASRGQPTGELFF. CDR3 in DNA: TGTGCCAGCAGGGGACAGCCCACCGGGGAGCTGTTTTTT.

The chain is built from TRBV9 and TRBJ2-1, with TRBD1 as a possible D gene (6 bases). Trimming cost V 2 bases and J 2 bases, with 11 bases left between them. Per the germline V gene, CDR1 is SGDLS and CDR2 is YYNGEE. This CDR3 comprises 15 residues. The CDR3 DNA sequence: TGTGCCAGCAGCGTCGCAGGGGACGCCTACAATGAGCAGTTCTTC. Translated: CASSVAGDAYNEQFF.

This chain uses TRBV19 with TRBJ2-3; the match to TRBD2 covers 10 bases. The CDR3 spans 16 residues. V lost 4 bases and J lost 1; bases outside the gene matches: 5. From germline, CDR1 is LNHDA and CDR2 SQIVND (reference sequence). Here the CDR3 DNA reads TGTGCCAGTAGTACTCTAGCGGGGGTCCGCACAGATACGCAGTATTTT. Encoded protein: CASSTLAGVRTDTQYF. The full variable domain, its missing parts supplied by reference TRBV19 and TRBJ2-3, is DGGITQSPKYLFRKEGQNVTLSCEQNLNHDAMYWYRQDPGQGLRLIYYSQIVNDFQKGDIAEGYSVSREKKESFPLTVTSAQKNPTAFYLCASSTLAGVRTDTQYFGPGTRLTVL.

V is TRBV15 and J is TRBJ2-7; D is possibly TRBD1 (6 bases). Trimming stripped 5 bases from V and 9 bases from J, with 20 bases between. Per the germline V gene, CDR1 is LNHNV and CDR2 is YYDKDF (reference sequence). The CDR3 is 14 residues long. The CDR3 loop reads CATSQPGVPSGQYF. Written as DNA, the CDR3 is TGTGCCACCAGCCAACCAGGGGTCCCGTCAGGGCAGTACTTC.

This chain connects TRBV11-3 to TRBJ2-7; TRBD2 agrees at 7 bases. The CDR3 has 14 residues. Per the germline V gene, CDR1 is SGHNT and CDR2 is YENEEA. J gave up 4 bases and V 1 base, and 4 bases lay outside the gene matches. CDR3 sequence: CASSLAGGGYEQYF. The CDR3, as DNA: TGTGCCAGCAGCTTAGCGGGGGGAGGATACGAGCAGTACTTC.

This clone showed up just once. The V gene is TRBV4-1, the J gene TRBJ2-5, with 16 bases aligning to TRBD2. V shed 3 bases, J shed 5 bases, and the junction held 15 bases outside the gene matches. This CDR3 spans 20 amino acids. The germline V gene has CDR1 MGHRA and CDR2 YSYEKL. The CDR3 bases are TGCGCCAGCAGCCAGCCCCCGGGACTAGCGGGGGGGCCAATAGGGGAGACCCAGTACTTC. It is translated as CASSQPPGLAGGPIGETQYF.

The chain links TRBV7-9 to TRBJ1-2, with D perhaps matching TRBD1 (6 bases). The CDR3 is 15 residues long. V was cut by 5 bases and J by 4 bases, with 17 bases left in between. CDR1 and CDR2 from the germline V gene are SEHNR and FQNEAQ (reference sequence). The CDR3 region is CASSLDGGAGYGYTF. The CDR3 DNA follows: TGTGCCAGCAGCCTCGACGGGGGGGCTGGCTATGGCTACACCTTC.

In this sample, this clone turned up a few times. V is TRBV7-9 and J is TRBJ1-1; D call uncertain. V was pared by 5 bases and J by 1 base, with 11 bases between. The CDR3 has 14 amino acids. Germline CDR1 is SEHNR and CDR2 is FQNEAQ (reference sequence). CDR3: CASSPRGGNTEAFF. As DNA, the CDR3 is TGTGCCAGCAGCCCCCGGGGTGGGAACACTGAAGCTTTCTTT.

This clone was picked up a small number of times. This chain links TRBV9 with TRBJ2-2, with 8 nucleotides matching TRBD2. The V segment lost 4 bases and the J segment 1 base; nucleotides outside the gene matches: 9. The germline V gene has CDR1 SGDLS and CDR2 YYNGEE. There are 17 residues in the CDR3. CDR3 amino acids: CASSPGGGQMNTGELFF. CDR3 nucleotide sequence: TGTGCCAGCAGCCCCGGGGGGGGGCAAATGAACACCGGGGAGCTGTTTTTT.

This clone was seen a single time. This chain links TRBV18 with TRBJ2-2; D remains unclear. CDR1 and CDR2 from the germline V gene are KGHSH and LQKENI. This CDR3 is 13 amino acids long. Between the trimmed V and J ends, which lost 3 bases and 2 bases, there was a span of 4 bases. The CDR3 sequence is CASSPQNTGELFF. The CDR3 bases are TGTGCCAGCTCACCCCAAAACACCGGGGAGCTGTTTTTT.

CDR3 in DNA: TGTGCCAGCAGCTCCACAAGCGATTCACCCCTCCACTTT. As protein: CASSSTSDSPLHF. The rearrangement joins TRBV7-3 to TRBJ1-6; D is unresolved. V was trimmed by 4 bases and J by 8 bases, leaving 9 bases between them. The germline CDR1 and CDR2 sequences are SGHTA and FQGTGA. CDR3 length equals 13 residues. The variable domain in full, completed from reference TRBV7-3 and TRBJ1-6, reads GAGVSQTPSNKVTEKGKYVELRCDPISGHTALYWYRQSLGQGPEFLIYFQGTGAADDSGLPNDRFFAVRPEGSVSTLKIQRTERGDSAVYLCASSSTSDSPLHFGNGTRLTVT.

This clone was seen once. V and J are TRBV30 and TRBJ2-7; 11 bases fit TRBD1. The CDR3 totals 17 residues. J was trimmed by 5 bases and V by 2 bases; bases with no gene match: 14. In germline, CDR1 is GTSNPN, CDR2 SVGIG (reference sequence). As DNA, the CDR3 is TGTGCCTGGAGTCCGCGCCCCCGGGACAGGGGGGCCCACGAGCAGTACTTC. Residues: CAWSPRPRDRGAHEQYF.

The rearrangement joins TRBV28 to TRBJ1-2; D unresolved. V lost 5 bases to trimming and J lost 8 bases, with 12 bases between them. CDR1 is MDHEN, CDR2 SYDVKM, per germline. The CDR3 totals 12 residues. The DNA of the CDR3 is TGTGCCAGCAGTCCTGCTACGAGAGGCTACACCTTC. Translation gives CASSPATRGYTF.

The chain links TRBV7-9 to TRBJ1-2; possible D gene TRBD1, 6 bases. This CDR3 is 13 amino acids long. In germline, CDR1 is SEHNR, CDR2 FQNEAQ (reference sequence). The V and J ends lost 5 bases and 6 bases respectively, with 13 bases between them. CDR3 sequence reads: CASSLGRTDGYTF. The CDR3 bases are TGTGCCAGCAGCCTAGGGAGGACAGATGGCTACACCTTC. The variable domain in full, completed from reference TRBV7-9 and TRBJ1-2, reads DTGVSQNPRHKITKRGQNVTFRCDPISEHNRLYWYRQTLGQGPEFLTYFQNEAQLEKSRLLSDRFSAERPKGSFSTLEIQRTEQGDSAMYLCASSLGRTDGYTFGSGTRLTVV.

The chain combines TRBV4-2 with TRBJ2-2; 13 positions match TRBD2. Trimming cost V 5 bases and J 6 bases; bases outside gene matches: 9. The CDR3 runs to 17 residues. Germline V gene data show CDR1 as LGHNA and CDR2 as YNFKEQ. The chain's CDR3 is CASSELAGGAGAGELFF. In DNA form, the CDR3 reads TGTGCCAGCAGCGAACTAGCGGGGGGGGCCGGGGCCGGGGAGCTGTTTTTT.

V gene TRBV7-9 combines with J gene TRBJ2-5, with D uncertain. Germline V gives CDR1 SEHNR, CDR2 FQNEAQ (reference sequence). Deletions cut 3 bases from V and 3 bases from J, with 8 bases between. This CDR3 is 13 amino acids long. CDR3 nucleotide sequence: TGTGCCAGCAGCTTTTGGCAGAAAGAGACCCAGTACTTC. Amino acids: CASSFWQKETQYF.